This T cell receptor beta chain was recovered during a study of neurological immune-mediated disorders. Study-wide findings and caveats: None of the CDR3 amino acid sequences of expanded clones recurred across subjects, suggesting private repertoires in all groups.

In TCRdb, the 5' RACE reads were re-called with MiXCR into one record per CDR3 protein. The table records about 89,000 distinct CDR3 sequences, 2% to 3% of them present only once. The CDR3 totals 15 residues. V lost 2 bases and J lost 1; bases outside the gene matches: 4. Germline lookup yields CDR1 SGHRS and CDR2 YFSETQ. In this sample, this clonotype turned up many times. The antigen is unknown. The specimen sequenced was PBMCs. The source of this sequence is a woman aged 25-40 years with multiple sclerosis. V usage is TRBV5-1 and J usage is TRBJ2-5; TRBD1 agrees at 8 bases. The CDR3 region has the DNA TGCGCCAGCAGCTTTTCGGACAGGGCCCAAGAGACCCAGTACTTC. It is translated as CASSFSDRAQETQYF.